This T cell receptor beta chain was documented in a study of T-cell memory formation after mild COVID-19 (dated by TCRdb to about 2021). For context, the study as a whole: Most TCR sequence clusters were specific to one of the two donors. T-cell clones expanding and contracting after mild COVID-19 in two donors were tracked by longitudinal TCRalpha and TCRbeta repertoire sequencing. Two young, previously healthy adult volunteers, one female and one male, were included in the cohort.

Note on this clonotype: Its antigen is unknown. There are no base qualities to consult, and no much larger clone falls within one base.

Sequencing was performed on an Illumina NovaSeq 6000. TCRalpha and TCRbeta cDNA libraries were built by 5'RACE with constant-segment primers, adding sample barcodes and unique molecular identifiers. RNA was extracted from every sample with Trizol reagent. Libraries were amplified in two PCR steps, with a second sample barcode and Illumina TruSeq adapters added in the second step. The libraries were sequenced on an Illumina NovaSeq using 2 x 150 bp paired-end reads. The source study handled its data this way. Reads were demultiplexed and collapsed into UMI-guided consensus sequences with migec v1.2.7. Using mixcr v2.1.11, the UMI consensuses were aligned to TRA and TRB V and J templates and assembled into clonotypes. Clonotypes were classified as expanded or contracted when called significant by both edgeR and NoisET, with noise models trained on biological replicates. edgeR calls used a false discovery rate-adjusted p below 0.01 and a log2 fold-change threshold of 1. As an exploratory analysis of dynamics, max-normalized trajectories of the 1000 most abundant clonotypes were examined with PCA combined with hierarchical clustering. The CD4 or CD8 phenotype of responding clones was assigned using the separately sequenced CD4+ and CD8+ repertoires. TCRdb applied fastp at Q25 and MiXCR to the public reads, then kept only in-frame beta chains. Merged by CDR3 protein, the rows form single entries marked with the most common genes and DNA. Here the V and J calls rest on TCRdb's processing, not on the authors' analysis. For this sample the table gives about half a million distinct CDR3 sequences, of which around a sixth were detected only once. Of the sample, roughly an eighth is held by the ten largest clones.

The research as a whole found: Clones contracting from day 15 to 85 had balanced CD4/CD8 phenotypes, while a second wave expanding from day 15 to 37 was biased towards CD4+. The study included only a couple of mild cases, and larger cohorts that include severe cases with pre-infection samples were judged to be necessary. The detection of some responding clones in pre-infection memory suggests that pre-existing cross-reactive memory T cells joined the SARS-CoV-2 response. SARS-CoV-2 specificity of the second-wave clones peaking on day 37 was not confirmed. Contracting CD4+ clones were located mainly in the CM and EM memory subsets, whereas CD8+ clones were found to be enriched in EMRA.

CDR1 is given as SQVTM and CDR2 as ANQGSEA, both from the germline V gene. V loses 3 bases at its end and J loses 1 base; junction bases beyond the gene matches: 8. From cysteine to phenylalanine, the CDR3 is 17 amino acids long. The entry retains the CDR3 DNA only, 51 bases that are in frame from base 1. Ficoll-Paque density gradient centrifugation was used to isolate PBMCs. Sequencing was carried out using PBMCs or a T cell subset sorted from them (not recorded which). The receptor comes from an adult woman who had mild COVID-19 (a few samples of this study predate the infection). The sample titles of this study are shuffled in the database, so cell type and time point are left out; the donor was told from shared clones. The V and J segments used are TRBV29-1 and TRBJ2-3; the central 12 bases match TRBD2. The CDR3 protein sequence reads: CSVEFPSGRAGTDTQYF. The nucleotides read TGCAGCGTTGAGTTTCCTAGCGGGAGGGCCGGCACAGATACGCAGTATTTT.